The entry that follows covers one T cell receptor (beta chain) sequence. This entry comes from a study of T cell responses to AZD1222 COVID-19 vaccine. Clones were read by immunoSEQ multiplex PCR, and TCRdb kept only the in-frame ones, dropping some. In the table there are about 180,000 clones, about 89% of which are singletons. Germline V gene sequence: CDR1 LNHDA, CDR2 SQIVND (reference sequence). V was shortened by 2 bases and J by 1 base, with 11 bases between the two germline ends. CDR3 length: 15 residues. The sequence came from an adult in good health. The source material was peripheral blood, sampled on day 0 of AZD1222 vaccination. V usage is TRBV19 and J usage is TRBJ2-5, with D possibly matching TRBD1 (6 bases). The chain's CDR3 is CASSILGGTQETQYF. CDR3 nucleotides: TGTGCCAGTAGTATACTAGGGGGAACCCAAGAGACCCAGTACTTC.